One and the same sample provided the 11 T cell receptor beta chains below, sequenced in a study of T cells after yellow fever vaccination. TCRdb reprocessed the 5' RACE reads via MiXCR and lists one record per CDR3 protein. The sample consists of fewer than 450,000 distinct CDR3 sequences, 3.5% to 4.5% of them appearing once. Specimen: PBMCs, collected 5 days after the yellow fever booster vaccination. These receptors originate from a man aged 18 to 30 who received the YFV17D yellow fever vaccine.

In its sample, this clonotype was seen many times. An end of the junction differs from the germline gene, which may be a read error. The CDR3 loop is CASSLDRWNTEAFF. In DNA, the CDR3 is TGTGCCAGCAGTTTAGACAGGTGGAACACTGAAGCTTTCTTT. The rearrangement joins TRBV7-2 to TRBJ1-1; D perhaps matches TRBD1 (6 bases). The CDR3 contains 14 residues. The germline gives CDR1 SGHTA, CDR2 FQGNSA.

This clonotype was detected ten times or more. J is TRBJ1-5 and V is TRBV19; D is ambiguous. The germline V and J ends were trimmed by 9 bases and 0 bases, with 6 bases remaining between them. There are 12 residues in the CDR3. The germline gives CDR1 LNHDA, CDR2 SQIVND (reference sequence). The CDR3 nucleotides are TGTGCCAGCGGTTATAGCAATCAGCCCCAGCATTTT. This encodes CASGYSNQPQHF.

This clonotype was counted between two and nine times. The chain combines TRBV18 with TRBJ2-5; 7 nucleotides match TRBD1. CDR1 and CDR2 (germline): KGHSH, LQKENI. The CDR3 covers 17 residues. Germline trimming cut 4 bases from V and 2 bases from J; bases unmatched to any gene: 13. CDR3 DNA: TGTGCCAGCTCACGGCAACGGGTACAGGGGAGACAAGAGACCCAGTACTTC. The encoded protein is CASSRQRVQGRQETQYF.

The chain is built from TRBV5-1 and TRBJ2-5, with D tentatively TRBD2 (7 bases). Trimming shortened V by 4 bases and J by 5 bases, and 15 bases separated the two germline ends. The CDR3 has 14 amino acids. The germline CDR1 and CDR2 sequences are SGHRS and YFSETQ. Here the CDR3 DNA reads TGCGCCAGCAGCGTGGGGGGGCCGGGGGAGACCCAGTACTTC. As protein: CASSVGGPGETQYF.

This clonotype was detected ten times or more. The chain links TRBV20-1 to TRBJ2-1; TRBD1 aligns across 8 bases. V was pared by 3 bases and J by 8 bases, with 12 bases of the junction left unmatched. The germline V gene has CDR1 DFQATT and CDR2 SNEGSKA (reference sequence). The CDR3 consists of 15 residues. The CDR3 bases are TGCAGTGCTAGGGCTCCGGGACAGGCCCGGTATGAGCAGTTCTTC. This codes for CSARAPGQARYEQFF.

This chain joins TRBV5-1 and TRBJ1-1; D is possibly TRBD1 (6 bases). V was trimmed by 7 bases and J by 1 base, leaving 11 bases between them. Germline V gene data show CDR1 as SGHRS and CDR2 as YFSETQ. This CDR3 is 13 amino acids long. CDR3 sequence: CASGRGGNTEAFF. As DNA, the CDR3 is TGCGCCAGCGGTCGAGGGGGGAACACTGAAGCTTTCTTT.

This clonotype was counted many times. This chain's CDR3 is CASSQATGQQRRVGAFF. The CDR3 DNA reads TGCGCCAGCAGCCAAGCTACGGGACAGCAAAGGAGGGTAGGAGCTTTCTTT. V and J are TRBV4-3 and TRBJ1-1; 7 nucleotides align to TRBD1. Germline loops: CDR1 LGHNA, CDR2 YSLEER. V lost 1 base, J lost 10 bases, and 18 bases stayed unmatched. The CDR3 covers 17 residues.

This chain links TRBV12-3 or TRBV12-4 with TRBJ2-3; perhaps TRBD2 as D (7 bases). The germline V and J ends were trimmed by 3 bases and 2 bases, with 12 bases remaining between them. This CDR3 has 15 residues. The CDR3 spells CASSLRGHYTDTQYF. In DNA, the CDR3 is TGTGCCAGCAGTTTGCGGGGGCACTACACAGATACGCAGTATTTT.

This clonotype was seen repeatedly, ten times or more. J is TRBJ2-3 and V is TRBV6-1; D might be TRBD1 (6 bases). The CDR3 spans 16 residues. Trimming cost V 4 bases and J 2 bases, with 16 bases left between them. The V gene's germline CDR1 is MNHNS and CDR2 SASEGT. CDR3 in DNA: TGTGCCAGCAGTGGTAGGGGGTCGGCGTACACAGATACGCAGTATTTT. Residues: CASSGRGSAYTDTQYF.

This clonotype was detected only a few times. The chain joins TRBV10-3 to TRBJ2-3, with D uncertain. V was shortened by 10 bases and J by 0 bases, with 5 bases between the two germline ends. The CDR3 is 11 amino acids. The V gene's germline CDR1 is ENHRY and CDR2 SYGVKD. CDR3 sequence: CATQSTDTQYF. CDR3 nucleotide sequence: TGTGCCACGCAGAGCACAGATACGCAGTATTTT.

This clonotype was seen more than once but under ten times. The chain has TRBV7-2 and TRBJ2-6; 7 positions match TRBD1. J was trimmed by 0 bases and V by 4 bases; bases with no gene match: 9. This CDR3 region has 18 residues. Germline V gene lookup returns CDR1 SGHTA and CDR2 FQGNSA. CDR3 amino acids: CASSYVGTANSGANVLTF. The CDR3 DNA is TGTGCCAGCAGCTATGTAGGGACAGCCAACTCTGGGGCCAACGTCCTGACTTTC.